Detailed here is one T cell receptor (beta chain). Here immunoSEQ multiplex PCR was the method, and the copy in TCRdb shows in-frame clones only, minus some. Here the sample spans some 52,000 clones, more than 80% being singletons. The J segment lost 1 base and the V segment lost 6 bases, leaving 5 bases of the junction unmatched. This CDR3 has 15 amino acids. CDR1 and CDR2 (germline): SGHAT, FQNNGV. This specimen belongs to a study of T cell changes during pregnancy in multiple sclerosis. The chain has TRBV11-2 and TRBJ2-7; TRBD2 matches at 11 bases. The receptor's source is a female donor with multiple sclerosis, enrolled in a pregnancy study. Material: CD4+ T cells from peripheral blood mononuclear cells, obtained before pregnancy. CDR3 nucleotides: TGTGCCAGCAGGCCAGCTAGCGGGAGGTCCTACGAGCAGTACTTC. Encoded protein: CASRPASGRSYEQYF. Filled out from reference TRBV11-2 and TRBJ2-7, the complete variable domain reads EAGVAQSPRYKIIEKRQSVAFWCNPISGHATLYWYQQILGQGPKLLIQFQNNGVVDDSQLPKDRFSAERLKGVDSTLKIQPAKLEDSAVYLCASRPASGRSYEQYFGPGTRLTVT.